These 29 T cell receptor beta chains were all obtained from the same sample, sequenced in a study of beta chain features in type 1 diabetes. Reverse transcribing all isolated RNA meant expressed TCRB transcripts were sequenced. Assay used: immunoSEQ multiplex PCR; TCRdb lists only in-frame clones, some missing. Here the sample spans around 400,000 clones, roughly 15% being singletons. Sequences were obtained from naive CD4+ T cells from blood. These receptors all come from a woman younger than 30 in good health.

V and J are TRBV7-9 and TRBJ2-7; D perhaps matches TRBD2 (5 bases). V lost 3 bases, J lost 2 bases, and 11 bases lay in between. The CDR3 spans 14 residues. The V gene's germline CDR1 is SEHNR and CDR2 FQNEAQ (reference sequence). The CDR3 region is CASSLVARPYEQYF. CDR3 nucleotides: TGTGCCAGCAGCTTGGTAGCGAGACCCTACGAGCAGTACTTC.

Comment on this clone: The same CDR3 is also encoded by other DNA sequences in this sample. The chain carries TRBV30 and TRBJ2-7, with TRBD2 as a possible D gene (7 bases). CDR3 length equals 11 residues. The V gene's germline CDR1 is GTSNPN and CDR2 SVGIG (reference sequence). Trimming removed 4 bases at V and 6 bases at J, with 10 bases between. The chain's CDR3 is CAWTGGREQYF. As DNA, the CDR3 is TGTGCCTGGACGGGGGGCCGCGAGCAGTACTTC.

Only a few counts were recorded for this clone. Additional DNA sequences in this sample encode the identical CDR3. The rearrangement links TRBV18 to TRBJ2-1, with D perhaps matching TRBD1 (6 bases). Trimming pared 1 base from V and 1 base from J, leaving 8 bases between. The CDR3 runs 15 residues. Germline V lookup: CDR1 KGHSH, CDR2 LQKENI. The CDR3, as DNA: TGTGCCAGCTCACCACTCAGGGGTTCCTACAATGAGCAGTTCTTC. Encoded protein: CASSPLRGSYNEQFF.

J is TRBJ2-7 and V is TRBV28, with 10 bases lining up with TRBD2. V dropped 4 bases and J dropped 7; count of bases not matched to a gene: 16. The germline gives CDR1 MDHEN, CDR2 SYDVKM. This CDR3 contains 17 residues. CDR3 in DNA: TGTGCCAGCAGTTCACCGTCGGGGAGCGGGAGGGCTGGAGAGCAGTACTTC. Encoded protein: CASSSPSGSGRAGEQYF.

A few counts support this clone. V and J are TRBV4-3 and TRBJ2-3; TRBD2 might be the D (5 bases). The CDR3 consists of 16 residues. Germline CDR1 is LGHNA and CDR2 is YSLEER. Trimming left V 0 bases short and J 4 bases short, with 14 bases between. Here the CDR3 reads CASSQDRGAGPDTQYF. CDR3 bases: TGCGCCAGCAGCCAAGATCGGGGAGCAGGCCCAGATACGCAGTATTTT.

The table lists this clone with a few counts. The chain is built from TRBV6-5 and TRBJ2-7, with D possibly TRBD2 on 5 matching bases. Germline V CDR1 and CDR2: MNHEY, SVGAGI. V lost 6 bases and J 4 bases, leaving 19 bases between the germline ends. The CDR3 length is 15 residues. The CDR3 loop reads CASSRYEGTRYEQYF. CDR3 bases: TGTGCCAGCAGCCGATATGAGGGTACGAGGTACGAGCAGTACTTC.

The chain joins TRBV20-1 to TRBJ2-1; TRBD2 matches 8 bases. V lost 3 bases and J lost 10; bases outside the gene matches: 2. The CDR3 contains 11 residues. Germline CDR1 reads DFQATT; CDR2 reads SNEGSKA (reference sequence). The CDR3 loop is CSASGRGEQFF. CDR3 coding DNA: TGCAGTGCTAGCGGGAGGGGGGAGCAGTTCTTC.

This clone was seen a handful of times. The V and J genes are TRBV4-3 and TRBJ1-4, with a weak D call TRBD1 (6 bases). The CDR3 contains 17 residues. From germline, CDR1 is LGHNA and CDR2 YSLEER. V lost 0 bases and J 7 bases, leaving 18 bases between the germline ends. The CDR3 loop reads CASSQDQAGALSEKLFF. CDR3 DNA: TGCGCCAGCAGCCAAGATCAAGCAGGGGCGCTTTCTGAAAAACTGTTTTTT.

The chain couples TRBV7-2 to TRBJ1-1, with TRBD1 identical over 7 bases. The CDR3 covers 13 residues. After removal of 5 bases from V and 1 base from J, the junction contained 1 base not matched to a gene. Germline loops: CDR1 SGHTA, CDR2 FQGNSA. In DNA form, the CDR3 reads TGTGCCAGCAGCCGGACAGGGAACACTGAAGCTTTCTTT. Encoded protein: CASSRTGNTEAFF. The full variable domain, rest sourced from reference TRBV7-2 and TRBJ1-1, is GAGVSQSPSNKVTEKGKDVELRCDPISGHTALYWYRQSLGQGLEFLIYFQGNSAPDKSGLPSDRFSAERTGGSVSTLTIQRTQQEDSAVYLCASSRTGNTEAFFGQGTRLTVV.

The CDR3 nucleotides read TGTGCCAGCAGTTCCCCAGGGGATGGCTACACCTTC. The encoded protein is CASSSPGDGYTF. The chain carries TRBV6-5 and TRBJ1-2, with D possibly matching TRBD1 (6 bases). The CDR3 runs 12 residues. Deletions cut 4 bases from V and 6 bases from J, with 9 bases between. CDR1 is MNHEY and CDR2 is SVGAGI in the germline V gene.

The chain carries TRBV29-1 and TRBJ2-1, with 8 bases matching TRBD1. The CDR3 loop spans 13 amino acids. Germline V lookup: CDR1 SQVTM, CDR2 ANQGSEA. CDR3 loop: CATGESAYNEQFF. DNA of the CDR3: TGCGCGACAGGGGAGTCGGCCTACAATGAGCAGTTCTTC.

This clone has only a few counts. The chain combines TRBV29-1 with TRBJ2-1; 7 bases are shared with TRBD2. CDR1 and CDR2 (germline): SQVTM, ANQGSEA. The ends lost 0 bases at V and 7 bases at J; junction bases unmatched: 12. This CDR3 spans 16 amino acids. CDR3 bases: TGCAGCGTTGAAGACCCAACTAGCGCCCTGGGTAATGAGCAGTTCTTC. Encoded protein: CSVEDPTSALGNEQFF.

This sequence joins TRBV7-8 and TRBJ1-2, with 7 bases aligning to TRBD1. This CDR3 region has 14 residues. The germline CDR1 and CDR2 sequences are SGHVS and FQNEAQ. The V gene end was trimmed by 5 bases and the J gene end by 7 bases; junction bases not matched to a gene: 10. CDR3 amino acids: CASSTRQGLSGYTF. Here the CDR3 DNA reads TGTGCCAGCAGCACGCGACAGGGATTGTCTGGCTACACCTTC.

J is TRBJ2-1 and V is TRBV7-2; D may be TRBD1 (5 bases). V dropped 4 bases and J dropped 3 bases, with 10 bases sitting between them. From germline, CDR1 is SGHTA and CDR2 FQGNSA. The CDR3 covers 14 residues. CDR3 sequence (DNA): TGTGCCAGCAGCTCCCGACAGATCTACAATGAGCAGTTCTTC. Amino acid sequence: CASSSRQIYNEQFF.

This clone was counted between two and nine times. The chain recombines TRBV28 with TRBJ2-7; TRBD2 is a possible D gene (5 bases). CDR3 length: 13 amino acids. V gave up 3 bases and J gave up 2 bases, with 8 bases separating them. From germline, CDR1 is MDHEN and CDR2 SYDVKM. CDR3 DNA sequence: TGTGCCAGCAGTTTGCCGGGGACCTACGAGCAGTACTTC. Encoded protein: CASSLPGTYEQYF.

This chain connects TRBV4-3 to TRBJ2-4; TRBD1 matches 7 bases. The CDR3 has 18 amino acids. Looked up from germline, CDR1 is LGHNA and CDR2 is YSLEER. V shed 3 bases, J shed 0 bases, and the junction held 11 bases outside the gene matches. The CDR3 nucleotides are TGCGCCAGCAGCCAGTATACTGACAGGGATTTAGCCAAAAACATTCAGTACTTC. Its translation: CASSQYTDRDLAKNIQYF.

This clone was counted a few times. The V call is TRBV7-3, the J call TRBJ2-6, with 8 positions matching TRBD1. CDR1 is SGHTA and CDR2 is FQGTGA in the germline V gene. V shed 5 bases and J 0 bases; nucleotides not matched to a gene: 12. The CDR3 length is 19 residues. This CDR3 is CASSPQGQVKYSGANVLTF. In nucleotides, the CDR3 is TGTGCCAGCAGCCCGCAGGGACAGGTTAAGTACTCTGGGGCCAACGTCCTGACTTTC.

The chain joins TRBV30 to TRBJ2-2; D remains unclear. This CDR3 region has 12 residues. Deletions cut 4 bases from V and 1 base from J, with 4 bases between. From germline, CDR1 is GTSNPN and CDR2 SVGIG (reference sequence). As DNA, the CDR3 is TGTGCCTGGACGGGGAACACCGGGGAGCTGTTTTTT. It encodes CAWTGNTGELFF.

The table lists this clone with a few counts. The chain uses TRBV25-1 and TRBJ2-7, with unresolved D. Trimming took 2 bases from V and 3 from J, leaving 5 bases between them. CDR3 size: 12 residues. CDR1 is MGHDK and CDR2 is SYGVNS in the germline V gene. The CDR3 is CASSEGGYEQYF. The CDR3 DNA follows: TGTGCCAGCAGTGAAGGCGGCTACGAGCAGTACTTC.

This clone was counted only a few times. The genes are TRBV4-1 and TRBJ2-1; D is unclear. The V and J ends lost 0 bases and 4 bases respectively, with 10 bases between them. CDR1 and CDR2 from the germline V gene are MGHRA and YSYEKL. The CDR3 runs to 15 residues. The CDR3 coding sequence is TGCGCCAGCAGCCAAGATCAGGCAAGGTACAATGAGCAGTTCTTC. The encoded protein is CASSQDQARYNEQFF.

CDR3 coding DNA: TGTGCCTGGAGCCGACAGACTAGCTGGCAGTTCTTC. Protein: CAWSRQTSWQFF. J is TRBJ2-1 and V is TRBV30; 7 nucleotides align to TRBD2. V dropped 3 bases and J dropped 12; count of bases not matched to a gene: 8. CDR3 length: 12 amino acids. The V gene's germline CDR1 is GTSNPN and CDR2 SVGIG (reference sequence).

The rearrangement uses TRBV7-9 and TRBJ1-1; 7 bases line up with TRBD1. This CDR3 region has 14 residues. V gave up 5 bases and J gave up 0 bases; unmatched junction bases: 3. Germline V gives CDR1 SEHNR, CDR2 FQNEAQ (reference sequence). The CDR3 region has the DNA TGTGCCAGCAGCCGGGGGACAGTGAACACTGAAGCTTTCTTT. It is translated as CASSRGTVNTEAFF.

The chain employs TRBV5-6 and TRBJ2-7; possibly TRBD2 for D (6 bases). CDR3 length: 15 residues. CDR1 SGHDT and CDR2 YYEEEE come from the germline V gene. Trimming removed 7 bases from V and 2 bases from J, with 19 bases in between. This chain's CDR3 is CASGISGGATYEQYF. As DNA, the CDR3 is TGTGCCAGCGGAATCTCCGGGGGTGCTACCTACGAGCAGTACTTC.

CDR3 sequence (DNA): TGTGCCAGCGGCTACACGGGTCGTGGGGCCAACGTCCTGACTTTC. Its protein product is CASGYTGRGANVLTF. The chain recombines TRBV7-2 with TRBJ2-6; D ambiguous. Deletions cut 8 bases from V and 3 bases from J, with 14 bases between. Germline V gene sequence: CDR1 SGHTA, CDR2 FQGNSA. The CDR3 sequence is 15 residues long.

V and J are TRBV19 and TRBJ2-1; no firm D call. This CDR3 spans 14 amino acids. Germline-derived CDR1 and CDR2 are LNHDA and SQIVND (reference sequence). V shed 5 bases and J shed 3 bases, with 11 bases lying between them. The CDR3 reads CASSLTESYNEQFF. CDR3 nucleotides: TGTGCCAGTAGTCTCACAGAGAGCTACAATGAGCAGTTCTTC.

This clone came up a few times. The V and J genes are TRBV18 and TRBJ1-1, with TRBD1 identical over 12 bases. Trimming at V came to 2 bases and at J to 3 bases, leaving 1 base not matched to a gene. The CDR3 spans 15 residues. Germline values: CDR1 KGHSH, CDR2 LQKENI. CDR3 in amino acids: CASSPGTGGDTEAFF. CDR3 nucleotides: TGTGCCAGCTCACCAGGGACAGGGGGCGACACTGAAGCTTTCTTT. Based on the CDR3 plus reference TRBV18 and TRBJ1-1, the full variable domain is NAGVMQNPRHLVRRRGQEARLRCSPMKGHSHVYWYRQLPEEGLKFMVYLQKENIIDESGMPKERFSAEFPKEGPSILRIQQVVRGDSAAYFCASSPGTGGDTEAFFGQGTRLTVV.

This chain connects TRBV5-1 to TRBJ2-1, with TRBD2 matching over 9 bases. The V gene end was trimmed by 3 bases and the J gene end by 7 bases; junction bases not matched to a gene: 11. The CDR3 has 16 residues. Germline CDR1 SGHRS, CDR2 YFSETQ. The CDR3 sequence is CASSSQREAGGNEQFF. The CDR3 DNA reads TGCGCCAGCAGCTCCCAGCGGGAGGCGGGGGGAAATGAGCAGTTCTTC.

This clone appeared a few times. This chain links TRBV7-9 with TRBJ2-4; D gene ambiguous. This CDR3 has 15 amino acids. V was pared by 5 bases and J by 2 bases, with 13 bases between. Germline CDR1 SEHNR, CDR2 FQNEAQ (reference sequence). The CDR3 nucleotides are TGTGCCAGCAGCCATCACAGAGACCCCAAAAACATTCAGTACTTC. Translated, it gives CASSHHRDPKNIQYF. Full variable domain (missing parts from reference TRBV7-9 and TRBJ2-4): DTGVSQNPRHKITKRGQNVTFRCDPISEHNRLYWYRQTLGQGPEFLTYFQNEAQLEKSRLLSDRFSAERPKGSFSTLEIQRTEQGDSAMYLCASSHHRDPKNIQYFGAGTRLSVL.

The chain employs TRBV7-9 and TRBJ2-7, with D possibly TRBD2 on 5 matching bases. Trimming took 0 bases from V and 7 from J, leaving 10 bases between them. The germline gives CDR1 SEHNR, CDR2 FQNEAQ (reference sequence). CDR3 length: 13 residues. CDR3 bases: TGTGCCAGCAGCTTAGCGGGAGTGGGAGAGCAGTACTTC. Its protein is CASSLAGVGEQYF.